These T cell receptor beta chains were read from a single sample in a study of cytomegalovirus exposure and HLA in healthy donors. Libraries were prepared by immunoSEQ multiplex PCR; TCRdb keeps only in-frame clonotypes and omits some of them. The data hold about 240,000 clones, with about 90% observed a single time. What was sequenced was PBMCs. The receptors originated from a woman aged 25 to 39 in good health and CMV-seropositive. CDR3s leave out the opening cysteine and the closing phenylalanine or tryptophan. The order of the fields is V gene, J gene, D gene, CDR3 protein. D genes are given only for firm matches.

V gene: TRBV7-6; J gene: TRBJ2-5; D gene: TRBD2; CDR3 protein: ASSLFSGDFQETQY
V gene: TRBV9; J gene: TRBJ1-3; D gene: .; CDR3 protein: ASSVGGGASGNTIY
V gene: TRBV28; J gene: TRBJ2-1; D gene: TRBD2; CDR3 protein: ASWGGDNEQF
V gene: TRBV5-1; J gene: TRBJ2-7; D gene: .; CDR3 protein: ASSLASQGSHEQY
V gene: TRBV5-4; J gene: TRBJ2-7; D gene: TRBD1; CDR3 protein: ASSLMPGQGSYEQY
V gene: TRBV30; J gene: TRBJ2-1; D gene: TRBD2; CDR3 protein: AWNVRASGDYNEQF
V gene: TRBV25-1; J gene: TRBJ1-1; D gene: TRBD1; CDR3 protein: ASSKTGLRTEAF
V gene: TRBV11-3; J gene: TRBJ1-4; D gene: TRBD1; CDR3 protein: ASSRAGGTEKLF
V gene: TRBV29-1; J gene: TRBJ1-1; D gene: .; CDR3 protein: SVVTASNTEAF
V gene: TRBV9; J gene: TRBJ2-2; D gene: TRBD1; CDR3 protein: ASSATGTVYTGELF
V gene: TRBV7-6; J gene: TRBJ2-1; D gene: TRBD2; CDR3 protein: ASSSTSGSYNEQF
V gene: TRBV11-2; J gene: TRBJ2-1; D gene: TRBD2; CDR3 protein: ASSLDLPGGRVNEQF
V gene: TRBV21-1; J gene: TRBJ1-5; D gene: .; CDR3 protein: ASSKARGRGQPQH
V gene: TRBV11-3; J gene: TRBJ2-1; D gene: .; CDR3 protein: ASSLDVAGYNEQF
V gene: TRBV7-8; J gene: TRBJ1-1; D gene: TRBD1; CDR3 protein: ASSTDRGEAF
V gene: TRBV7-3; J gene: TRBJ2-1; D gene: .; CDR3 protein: ASSRPSRAYNEQF
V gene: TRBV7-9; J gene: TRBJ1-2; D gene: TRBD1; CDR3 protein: ASSPRAGTGSGGYT
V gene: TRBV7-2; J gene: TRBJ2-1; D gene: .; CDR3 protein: ASTLDLESSYNEQF
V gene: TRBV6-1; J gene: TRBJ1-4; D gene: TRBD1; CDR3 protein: ASSDLMTGVGSEKLF
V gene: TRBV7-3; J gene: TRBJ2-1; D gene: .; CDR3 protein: ASSLSGQYNEQF
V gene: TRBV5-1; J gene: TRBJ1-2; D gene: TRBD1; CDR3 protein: ASSLAGTGIPYGYT
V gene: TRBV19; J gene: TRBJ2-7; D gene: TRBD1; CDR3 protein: ASSTDRGYEQY
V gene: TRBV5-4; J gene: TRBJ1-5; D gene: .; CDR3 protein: ASSLDRASNQPQH
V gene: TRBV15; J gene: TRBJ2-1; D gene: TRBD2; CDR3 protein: ATSRVSGRANEQF